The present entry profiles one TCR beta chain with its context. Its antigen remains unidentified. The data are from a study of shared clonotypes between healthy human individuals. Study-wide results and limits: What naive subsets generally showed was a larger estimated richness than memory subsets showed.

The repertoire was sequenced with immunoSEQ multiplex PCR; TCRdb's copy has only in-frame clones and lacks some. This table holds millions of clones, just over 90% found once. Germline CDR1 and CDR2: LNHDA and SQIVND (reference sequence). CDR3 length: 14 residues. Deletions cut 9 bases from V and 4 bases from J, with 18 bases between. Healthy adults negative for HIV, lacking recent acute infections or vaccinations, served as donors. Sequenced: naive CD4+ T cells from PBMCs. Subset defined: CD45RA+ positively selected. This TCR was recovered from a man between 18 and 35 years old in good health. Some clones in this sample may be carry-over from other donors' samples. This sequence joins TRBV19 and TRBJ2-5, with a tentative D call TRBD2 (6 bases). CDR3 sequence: CASSGTALGETQYF. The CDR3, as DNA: TGTGCCAGCTCCGGGACTGCCCTGGGAGAGACCCAGTACTTC.